This paragraph reports one T cell receptor beta chain. The target of this receptor is not known. Base qualities are not recorded, but no much larger clone differs from it by a single base. The sample comes from a study of STAT5B mutations in CD4+ large granular lymphocyte leukemia (dated 2022 in TCRdb). For the study in its entirety: Among the healthy controls, the CDR3 'QG' motif was associated with a particular HLA allele. The TCRbeta repertoires of CD4+ T-cell large granular lymphocyte leukemia patients were compared with the TCRbeta repertoires of healthy blood donors. Flow cytometry on FACSCanto II or FACSVerse confirmed that purified fractions exceeded 95% purity among lymphocytes. Overall study results and their limits: Main leukemic clonotypes were private to each patient, although 25% to 30% of the main leukemic clonotypes were found at low frequency in the non-leukemic repertoires of other patients. The data were not HLA-matched, and the relatively small sample size could explain the higher clonality seen in CD4+ compared with CD8+ T-LGLL. CD4-sorted patient repertoires appeared more clonal than healthy CD4+ repertoires, and this difference persisted after removing the putative leukemic clones.

The immunoSEQ assay at survey resolution was applied to genomic DNA for sequencing of TCRbeta rearrangements. The published analysis was carried out like this. A lowest detectable productive clonotype frequency of 2.59 x 10-5 was observed in the TCR sequencing data. Analyses included only productive TCRbeta rearrangements, meaning complete and in-frame sequences. Clonality for each sample was calculated as Simpson clonality in the immunoSEQ Analyzer version 3.0. Clones were binned by frequency as very rare, small, medium, large (1-20%) or hyperexpanded (>20%). Generation probabilities were estimated with OLGA 1.2.3, V-gene circos plots were made with VDJtools, specificities were looked up in VDJdb, and CDR3 motifs were identified with GLIPH. TCRdb holds this immuneACCESS table with in-frame rearrangements only. Some clones are missing; in checked studies, unresolved V genes explain under half, and the rest has no known cause. Clonal size and the V and J genes are those of that table, whereas D and trimming came from the DNA. This sample lists tens of thousands of clones; just under 75% were detected once. The biggest ten clones account for roughly 1% of the sample.

The healthy controls were 37 blood donors, and the buffy coats of these donors were supplied by the Finnish Red Cross blood service. All TCR-sequenced material derived from peripheral blood: patient blood samples and healthy donor buffy coats. Ficoll-Hypaque gradient centrifugation was used to isolate peripheral blood mononuclear cells. CD4+ cells were purified magnetically from the buffy coats of healthy controls. Genomic DNA was extracted with the Gentra Puregene Cell and Tissue kit and quantified on a Qubit 2.0 fluorometer. The sequence derives from a human donor in good health. Sequenced sample: CD4+ T cells from blood buffy coats.

In nucleotides, the sequence is TGTGCCAGCAGTTTTAACAGGGGGTATCGGCCCCAGCATTTT. This codes for CASSFNRGYRPQHF. This receptor chain uses TRBV6-5 and TRBJ1-5; 8 nucleotides in the junction match TRBD1. CDR1 and CDR2 were assigned from the germline V gene as MNHEY and SVGAGI. From V the trimming removes 4 bases and from J it removes 9 bases, while the gene matches leave 8 bases of the junction unaccounted for. The CDR3 spans 14 residues, from the cysteine through the phenylalanine. The DNA shown is the 42-base CDR3, in frame from base 1.